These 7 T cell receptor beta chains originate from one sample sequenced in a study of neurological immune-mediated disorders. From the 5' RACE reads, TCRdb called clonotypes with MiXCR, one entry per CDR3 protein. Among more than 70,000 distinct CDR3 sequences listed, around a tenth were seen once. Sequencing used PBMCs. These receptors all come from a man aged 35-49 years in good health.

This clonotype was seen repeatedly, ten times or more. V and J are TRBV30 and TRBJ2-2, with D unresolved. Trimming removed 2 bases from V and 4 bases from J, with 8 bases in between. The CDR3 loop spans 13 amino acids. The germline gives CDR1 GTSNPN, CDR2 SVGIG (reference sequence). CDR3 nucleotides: TGTGCCTGGAGTCCTTCTAGCACCGGGGAGCTGTTTTTT. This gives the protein CAWSPSSTGELFF.

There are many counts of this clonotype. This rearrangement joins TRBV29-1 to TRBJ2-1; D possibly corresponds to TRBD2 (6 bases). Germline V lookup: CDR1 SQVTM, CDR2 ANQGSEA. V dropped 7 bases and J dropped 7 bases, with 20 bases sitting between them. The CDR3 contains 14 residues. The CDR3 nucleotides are TGCAGCGGACGAACGGACCCCGGGAGAAATGAGCAGTTCTTC. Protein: CSGRTDPGRNEQFF.

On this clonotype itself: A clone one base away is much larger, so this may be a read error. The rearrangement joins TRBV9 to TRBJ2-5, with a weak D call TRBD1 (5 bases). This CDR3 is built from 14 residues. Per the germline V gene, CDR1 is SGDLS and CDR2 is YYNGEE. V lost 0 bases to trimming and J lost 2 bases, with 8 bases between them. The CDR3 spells CASSVGDSQETQYF. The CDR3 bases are TGTGCCAGCAGCGTAGGTGACAGTCAAGAGACCCAGTACTTC.

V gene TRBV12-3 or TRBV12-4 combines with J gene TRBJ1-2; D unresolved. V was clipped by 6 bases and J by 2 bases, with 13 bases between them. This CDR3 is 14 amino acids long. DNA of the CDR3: TGTGCCAGCAGACCGACGGCCATGAACTATGGCTACACCTTC. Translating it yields CASRPTAMNYGYTF.

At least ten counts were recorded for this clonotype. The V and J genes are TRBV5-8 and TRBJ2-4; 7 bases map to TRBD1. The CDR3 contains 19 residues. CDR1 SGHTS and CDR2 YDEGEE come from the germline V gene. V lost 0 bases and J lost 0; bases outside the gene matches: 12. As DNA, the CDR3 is TGTGCCAGCAGCTTGGGGGTACGACAGGGATTTGGAGCCAAAAACATTCAGTACTTC. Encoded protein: CASSLGVRQGFGAKNIQYF. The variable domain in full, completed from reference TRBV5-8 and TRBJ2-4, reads EAGVTQSPTHLIKTRGQQATLRCSPISGHTSVYWYQQALGLGLQFLLWYDEGEERNRGNFPPRFSGRQFPNYSSELNVNALELEDSALYLCASSLGVRQGFGAKNIQYFGAGTRLSVL.

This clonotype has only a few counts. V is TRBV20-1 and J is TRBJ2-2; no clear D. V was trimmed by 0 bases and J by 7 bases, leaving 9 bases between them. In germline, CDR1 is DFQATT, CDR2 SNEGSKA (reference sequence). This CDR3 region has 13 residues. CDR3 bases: TGCAGTGCTAGAGACCCTTTACACGGGGAGCTGTTTTTT. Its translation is CSARDPLHGELFF.

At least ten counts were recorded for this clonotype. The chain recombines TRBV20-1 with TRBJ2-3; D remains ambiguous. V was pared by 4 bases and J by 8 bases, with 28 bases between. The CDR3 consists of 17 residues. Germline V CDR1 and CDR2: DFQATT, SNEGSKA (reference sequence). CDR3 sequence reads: CSAMALWSRAPLGTQYF. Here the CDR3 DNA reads TGCAGTGCTATGGCCCTATGGTCGCGAGCCCCATTGGGTACGCAGTATTTT.